This TCR beta chain comes out of a study of OX40 agonist ivuxolimab in advanced cancers. V lost 1 base, J lost 0 bases, and 13 bases lay in between. The V gene's germline CDR1 is SGHDN and CDR2 FVKESK. The length of the CDR3 is 16 residues. The table came from immunoSEQ multiplex PCR; TCRdb's copy has only in-frame clones and leaves some out. The sample shows more than 80,000 clones, 70% to 90% of them seen only once. The receptor comes from an adult with an advanced solid tumor such as melanoma, head and neck, liver or kidney cancer. Sequenced material: CD4+ or CD8+ T cells sorted from blood, taken in a trial of the OX40 agonist ivuxolimab. V gene TRBV14 combines with J gene TRBJ2-7; tentative D call: TRBD2 (5 bases). CDR3 protein: CASSQGRGRSSYEQYF. The DNA for the CDR3 is TGTGCCAGCAGCCAAGGACGGGGTAGGAGCTCCTACGAGCAGTACTTC.